These T cell receptor beta chains were read from a single sample in a study of cytomegalovirus exposure and HLA in healthy donors. Libraries were prepared by immunoSEQ multiplex PCR; TCRdb keeps only in-frame clonotypes and omits some of them. This sample yields some 110,000 clones, of which around 80% are seen a single time; 5.6% belongs to the top ten. The source material was PBMCs. The receptors originated from a male donor in good health and CMV-seronegative. The CDR3 runs from the conserved cysteine through the conserved F or W. Fields, in order: CDR3 DNA, CDR3 protein, D gene, V gene, J gene, clone size. The D gene is left open where the match is weak. Clone size appears in some rows only: once, few, many, or a class for an expanded clone.

TGCGCCAGCCGGAGGGGTTATGACAGGGGGCTGTCCTACGAGCAGTACTTC	CASRRGYDRGLSYEQYF	TRBD1	TRBV5-1	TRBJ2-7	-
TGTGCCACCCGCGGGGCGCCGGATGAGCAGTTCTTC	CATRGAPDEQFF	-	TRBV6-5	TRBJ2-1	-
TGTGCCAGTAGTATATCCCCGGGGGGGGCCGGCTACACCTTC	CASSISPGGAGYTF	-	TRBV19	TRBJ1-2	-
TGCGCCAGCAGCGCCGGGACAGGGGACGATTATGGCTACACCTTC	CASSAGTGDDYGYTF	TRBD1	TRBV5-1	TRBJ1-2	-
TGCGCCAGCAGCCAAAAGGGGGCTAGCGGCACAGATACGCAGTATTTT	CASSQKGASGTDTQYF	-	TRBV4-1	TRBJ2-3	-
TGTGCCAGCAGTCCAAGAGGGGGCTACGAGCAGTACTTC	CASSPRGGYEQYF	-	TRBV27	TRBJ2-7	-
TGTGCCTGGTTGGGGAGCGGGGACCACAACACCGGGGAGCTGTTTTTT	CAWLGSGDHNTGELFF	TRBD2	TRBV30	TRBJ2-2	-
TGTGCCAGCAGCCCCCCGAGTTGGGCAGAACCTGAGCAGTTCTTC	CASSPPSWAEPEQFF	-	TRBV7-9	TRBJ2-1	-
TGTGCCAGCAGCCCACCACTAGCGGGAGGTGCCTACGAGCAGTACTTC	CASSPPLAGGAYEQYF	TRBD2	TRBV7-9	TRBJ2-7	-
TGTGCCAGCAGCGTATCAATCGGACAGGGGGCTTATGGCTACACCTTC	CASSVSIGQGAYGYTF	TRBD1	TRBV9	TRBJ1-2	-
TGCGCCAGCAGTGAGTCAGGAGGACGGGAGACCCAGTACTTC	CASSESGGRETQYF	-	TRBV10-1	TRBJ2-5	-
TGCGCCAGCATCAAGAGGGCAAGCTCCTACAATGAGCAGTTCTTC	CASIKRASSYNEQFF	-	TRBV10-1	TRBJ2-1	-
TGTGCCATCAGTGAGTCGACCGGGGTCGAGGAGACCCAGTACTTC	CAISESTGVEETQYF	-	TRBV10-3	TRBJ2-5	-
TGCAGTGCCCCAGAGGACTATGGCTACACCTTC	CSAPEDYGYTF	-	TRBV20-1	TRBJ1-2	many
TGTGCCAGCAGTCGGGACAGGACTAATGAAAAACTGTTTTTT	CASSRDRTNEKLFF	TRBD1	TRBV27	TRBJ1-4	-
TGTCTAATTCTAGCGAAGGTTTACTCTGGAAACACCATATATTTT	CLILAKVYSGNTIYF	-	TRBV7-9	TRBJ1-3	-
TGTGCCAGCAGCTTCCTCGGGGGTTCCACAGATACGCAGTATTTT	CASSFLGGSTDTQYF	-	TRBV5-4	TRBJ2-3	-
TGTGCCAGTAACGATCCCCCAGAAACCACCGGGGAGCTGTTTTTT	CASNDPPETTGELFF	-	TRBV19	TRBJ2-2	-
TGTGCTAGTGGTTGGTCGGGAGGGCCCGGAGAGACCCAGTACTTC	CASGWSGGPGETQYF	TRBD2	TRBV12-5	TRBJ2-5	once
TGCGCCAGCAGCTCAGCCCGGGACAGCAGATCTAGCACAGATACGCAGTATTTT	CASSSARDSRSSTDTQYF	TRBD1	TRBV5-1	TRBJ2-3	-
TGTGCCAGTAGTATAGATGGGGGGGCTGGGGCCAACGTCCTGACTTTC	CASSIDGGAGANVLTF	TRBD2	TRBV19	TRBJ2-6	few
TGTGCCAGTAGTCATACAGGGACTAGAAGTAGCGATGAGCAGTTCTTC	CASSHTGTRSSDEQFF	TRBD2	TRBV19	TRBJ2-1	-
TGTGCCAGCAGCGTAGTGGGACTAGCAGTTAACACCGGGGAGCTGTTTTTT	CASSVVGLAVNTGELFF	TRBD2	TRBV9	TRBJ2-2	-
TGTGCCAGCAGTATGGACAGGAACACTGAAGCTTTCTTT	CASSMDRNTEAFF	-	TRBV6-1	TRBJ1-1	-
TGTGCCAGCACTCCCGACACCTATGGCTACACCTTC	CASTPDTYGYTF	-	TRBV28	TRBJ1-2	few
TGTGCCTGGAGTCAATACAATGAGCAGTTCTTC	CAWSQYNEQFF	-	TRBV30	TRBJ2-1	-
TGTGCCAGCAGCGTAACCACACACACCGGGGAGCTGTTTTTT	CASSVTTHTGELFF	-	TRBV9	TRBJ2-2	-
TGTGCCAGCAGCTACGGACAGGCCTCCTACGAGCAGTACTTC	CASSYGQASYEQYF	TRBD1	TRBV11-3	TRBJ2-7	-
TGCGCCAGCAGCTTGGCCGGGAGACAGGGGTATTCCTACGAGCAGTACTTC	CASSLAGRQGYSYEQYF	TRBD1	TRBV5-1	TRBJ2-7	once
TGTGCCAGCAGCCCATCACTATATGGCTACACCTTC	CASSPSLYGYTF	-	TRBV5-6	TRBJ1-2	-
TGTGCCAGCAGCTTAGCGCTAAGCGGGCTTCAAGAGACCCAGTACTTC	CASSLALSGLQETQYF	-	TRBV7-2	TRBJ2-5	-
TGTGCCAGCTGGCTGTACCCTTACGAGCAGTACTTC	CASWLYPYEQYF	-	TRBV27	TRBJ2-7	-